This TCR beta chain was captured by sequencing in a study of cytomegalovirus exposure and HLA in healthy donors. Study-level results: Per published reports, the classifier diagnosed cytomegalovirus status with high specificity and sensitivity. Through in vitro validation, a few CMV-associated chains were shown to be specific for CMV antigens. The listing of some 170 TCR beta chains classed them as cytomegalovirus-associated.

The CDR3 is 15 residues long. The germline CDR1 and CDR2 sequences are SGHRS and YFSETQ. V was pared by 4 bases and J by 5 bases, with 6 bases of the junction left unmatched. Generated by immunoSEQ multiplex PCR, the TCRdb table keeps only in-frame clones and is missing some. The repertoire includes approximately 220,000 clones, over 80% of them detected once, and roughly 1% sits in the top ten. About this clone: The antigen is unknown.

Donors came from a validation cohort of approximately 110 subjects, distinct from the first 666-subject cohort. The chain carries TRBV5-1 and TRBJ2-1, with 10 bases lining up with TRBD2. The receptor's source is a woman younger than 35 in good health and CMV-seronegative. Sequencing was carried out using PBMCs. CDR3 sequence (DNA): TGCGCCAGCAGCACCGGACTAGCGGTAAACAATGAGCAGTTCTTC. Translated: CASSTGLAVNNEQFF.